Following are 18 T cell receptor beta chains from one sample sequenced in a study of T-cell reconstitution after alpha-beta-depleted transplantation in children (dated by TCRdb to the mid-2010s). Interpreted using the paper, the treatment or condition label stands for: allogeneic hematopoietic cell transplantation with graft depleted of TCRalphabeta T cells and CD19 B cells. The library was built by means of PCR. Sequencing took place on an Illumina HiSeq 2500. TCR library preparation used molecular barcoding, with unique molecular identifiers applied to normalize quantification of the TCRbeta repertoire. TCRdb itself trimmed the public reads at Q25 with fastp, ran MiXCR and retained productive beta chains. Identical CDR3 protein sequences are pooled into one entry, listed with their most common genes and DNA. This sample is represented by 700,000 to 850,000 distinct CDR3 sequences; about 16% of them were singletons. Jointly, the top ten make up around 4.5% of the sample.

The specimen comprised PBMCs, mostly from graft donor cells, sampled 360 days after TCRalphabeta/CD19-depleted stem cell transplant. These receptors all come from a male patient younger than 18 who had a stem cell transplant for acute lymphoblastic leukemia, so the T cells may come from the graft donor.

This clonotype was found a few times. The rearrangement joins TRBV6-5 to TRBJ2-1; D is uncertain. The ends were cut back, 0 bases at V and 1 base at J, with 16 bases in the middle. CDR1 is MNHEY, CDR2 SVGAGI, per germline. CDR3 size: 18 residues. CDR3 residues: CASSYSLVGTLSYNEQFF. The CDR3, as DNA: TGTGCCAGCAGTTACTCCTTGGTGGGAACCTTATCCTACAATGAGCAGTTCTTC.

This clonotype appeared many times. The chain is built from TRBV20-1 and TRBJ1-4, with 7 nucleotides matching TRBD1. The CDR3 runs 14 residues. Losses at the gene ends were 3 bases for V and 8 bases for J; bases not matched to a gene: 9. Germline assignment: CDR1 DFQATT and CDR2 SNEGSKA (reference sequence). The CDR3 nucleotides are TGCAGTGCTAGCCCCGGGACAGCACAAGAAAAACTGTTTTTT. It translates to CSASPGTAQEKLFF.

The chain employs TRBV20-1 and TRBJ2-7; 13 nucleotides match TRBD2. Trimming at V came to 3 bases and at J to 11 bases, leaving 7 bases not matched to a gene. The CDR3 consists of 13 residues. CDR1 is DFQATT, CDR2 SNEGSKA, per germline (reference sequence). CDR3 DNA sequence: TGCAGTGCTAGGCCGGGGACTAGCGGGAACGAGTACTTC. This codes for CSARPGTSGNEYF.

The rearrangement links TRBV24-1 to TRBJ2-2; D is uncertain. Germline V gene data show CDR1 as KGHDR and CDR2 as SFDVKD. With 4 bases removed from V and 0 bases from J, the gap between germline ends came to 5 bases. The CDR3 is 14 residues long. The CDR3 loop is CATSDRTNTGELFF. As DNA, the CDR3 is TGTGCCACCAGTGACCGGACGAACACCGGGGAGCTGTTTTTT.

In its sample, this clonotype was seen a few times. This chain links TRBV12-3 or TRBV12-4 with TRBJ1-1; D might be TRBD1 (5 bases). The CDR3 loop spans 13 amino acids. Deletions cut 6 bases from V and 1 base from J, with 9 bases between. This CDR3 reads CASRKGRNTEAFF. In DNA form, the CDR3 reads TGTGCCAGCAGAAAGGGGCGGAACACTGAAGCTTTCTTT.

J is TRBJ1-1 and V is TRBV5-1; D gene uncertain. Trimming removed 6 bases from V and 1 base from J, with 13 bases in between. CDR1 is SGHRS and CDR2 is YFSETQ in the germline V gene. CDR3 length: 14 residues. The CDR3 sequence: CASTLRAQNTEAFF. DNA of the CDR3: TGCGCCAGCACCCTGCGAGCCCAGAACACTGAAGCTTTCTTT. Based on the CDR3 plus reference TRBV5-1 and TRBJ1-1, the full variable domain is KAGVTQTPRYLIKTRGQQVTLSCSPISGHRSVSWYQQTPGQGLQFLFEYFSETQRNKGNFPGRFSGRQFSNSRSEMNVSTLELGDSALYLCASTLRAQNTEAFFGQGTRLTVV.

This clonotype was seen a few times. The chain combines TRBV20-1 with TRBJ2-1, with 11 bases aligning to TRBD2. The germline V gene has CDR1 DFQATT and CDR2 SNEGSKA (reference sequence). The CDR3 contains 14 residues. V gave up 3 bases and J gave up 8 bases; unmatched junction bases: 6. In nucleotides, the CDR3 is TGCAGTGCTAGTTGGTCTAGCGGGAGGTATGAGCAGTTCTTC. Translating it yields CSASWSSGRYEQFF.

J is TRBJ1-5 and V is TRBV20-1; D perhaps matches TRBD1 (5 bases). CDR3 size: 13 residues. Trimming stripped 1 base from V and 6 bases from J, with 10 bases between. CDR1 is DFQATT and CDR2 is SNEGSKA in the germline V gene (reference sequence). CDR3 region: CSARGQYSQPQHF. CDR3 DNA: TGCAGTGCTAGAGGACAGTACAGTCAGCCCCAGCATTTT.

This sequence joins TRBV15 and TRBJ2-1; TRBD2 matches 8 bases. CDR1 LNHNV and CDR2 YYDKDF come from the germline V gene (reference sequence). V lost 8 bases to trimming and J lost 4 bases; unmatched junction nucleotides: 13. CDR3 length equals 16 residues. CDR3 amino acids: CATHSGRARGYNEQFF. For the CDR3, the DNA is TGTGCCACCCATTCCGGGAGGGCAAGAGGGTACAATGAGCAGTTCTTC.

V gene TRBV18 combines with J gene TRBJ2-7; D is unclear. The CDR3 covers 12 residues. The germline gives CDR1 KGHSH, CDR2 LQKENI. V lost 2 bases, J lost 3 bases, and 5 bases lay in between. The CDR3 DNA reads as TGTGCCAGCTCACCAAGACTCTACGAGCAGTACTTC. It is translated as CASSPRLYEQYF.

This clonotype showed up just a few times. The V gene is TRBV7-6, the J gene TRBJ2-3; D could derive from TRBD1 or TRBD2 (6 bases each). Germline CDR1 SGHVS, CDR2 FNYEAQ. Trimming removed 4 bases from V and 9 bases from J, with 20 bases in between. The CDR3 extends over 15 amino acids. CDR3 sequence reads: CASSSHREWRGTQYF. Written as DNA, the CDR3 is TGTGCCAGCAGCTCCCACAGGGAGTGGCGGGGAACGCAGTATTTT.

This clonotype was observed a few times. The chain combines TRBV7-2 with TRBJ2-2; 10 positions agree with TRBD2. V gave up 7 bases and J gave up 5 bases; unmatched junction bases: 10. Germline-derived CDR1 and CDR2 are SGHTA and FQGNSA. This CDR3 has 16 residues. This chain's CDR3 is CASNSRLAGVTGELFF. The CDR3 region has the DNA TGTGCCAGCAACTCCCGGCTAGCGGGAGTAACCGGGGAGCTGTTTTTT.

This clonotype was detected only a few times. CDR3 in DNA: TGCAGTGCTAGTCTCGGGGGACTAGCGTACCAAGAGACCCAGTACTTC. Translated, it gives CSASLGGLAYQETQYF. V gene TRBV20-1 combines with J gene TRBJ2-5, with 10 nucleotides matching TRBD2. The trim removed 3 bases at V and 0 bases at J, leaving 7 bases unmatched. This CDR3 region has 16 residues. Per the germline V gene, CDR1 is DFQATT and CDR2 is SNEGSKA (reference sequence).

The chain links TRBV20-1 to TRBJ2-5; 7 bases are shared with TRBD1. V was clipped by 6 bases and J by 4 bases; unmatched bases: 5. CDR1 and CDR2 (germline): DFQATT, SNEGSKA (reference sequence). The CDR3 spans 12 residues. The CDR3 nucleotides are TGCAGTGCCCTCAGGGGGAGAGAGACCCAGTACTTC. It is translated as CSALRGRETQYF.

This clonotype was observed at least ten times. The V and J genes are TRBV28 and TRBJ2-7; perhaps TRBD2 as D (6 bases). CDR1 is MDHEN and CDR2 is SYDVKM in the germline V gene. The CDR3 runs to 16 residues. V was clipped by 5 bases and J by 4 bases, with 21 bases between them. CDR3 region: CASSPLLALLNYEQYF. CDR3 sequence (DNA): TGTGCCAGCAGTCCACTACTAGCCCTACTCAATTACGAGCAGTACTTC.

This clonotype was seen a handful of times. The rearrangement uses TRBV5-1 and TRBJ2-5; 10 bases are shared with TRBD1. The CDR3 runs to 15 residues. V lost 3 bases and J lost 1; bases outside the gene matches: 3. Germline values: CDR1 SGHRS, CDR2 YFSETQ. Written as DNA, the CDR3 is TGCGCCAGCAGCTCCCGGGACAGGGGCCAAGAGACCCAGTACTTC. It translates to CASSSRDRGQETQYF.

This clonotype was seen repeatedly, ten times or more. This rearrangement joins TRBV5-1 to TRBJ2-3; 11 positions agree with TRBD1. The CDR3 extends over 16 amino acids. Germline CDR1 is SGHRS and CDR2 is YFSETQ. Losses at the gene ends were 3 bases for V and 4 bases for J; bases not matched to a gene: 7. CDR3 in amino acids: CASSYEDRGHADTQYF. CDR3 sequence (DNA): TGCGCCAGCAGCTACGAGGACAGGGGGCATGCAGATACGCAGTATTTT.

The rearrangement links TRBV4-1 to TRBJ2-1; D is possibly TRBD2 (5 bases). V lost 3 bases to trimming and J lost 0 bases, with 12 bases between them. In germline, CDR1 is MGHRA, CDR2 YSYEKL. The CDR3 has 16 residues. CDR3 nucleotides: TGCGCCAGCAGCCATGGTCTAGGGAGCTCCTACAATGAGCAGTTCTTC. Translated, it gives CASSHGLGSSYNEQFF.